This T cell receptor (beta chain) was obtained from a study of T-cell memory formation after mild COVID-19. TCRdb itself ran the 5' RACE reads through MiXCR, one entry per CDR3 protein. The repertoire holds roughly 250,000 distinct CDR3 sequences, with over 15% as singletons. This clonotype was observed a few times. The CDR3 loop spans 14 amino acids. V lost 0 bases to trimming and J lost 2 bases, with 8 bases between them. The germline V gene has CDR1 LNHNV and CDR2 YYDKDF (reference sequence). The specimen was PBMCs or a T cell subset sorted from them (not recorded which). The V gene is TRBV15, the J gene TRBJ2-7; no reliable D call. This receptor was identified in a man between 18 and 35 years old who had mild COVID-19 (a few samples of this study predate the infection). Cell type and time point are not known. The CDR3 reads CATSREGEPYEQYF. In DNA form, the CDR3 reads TGTGCCACCAGCAGAGAAGGAGAGCCCTACGAGCAGTACTTC.